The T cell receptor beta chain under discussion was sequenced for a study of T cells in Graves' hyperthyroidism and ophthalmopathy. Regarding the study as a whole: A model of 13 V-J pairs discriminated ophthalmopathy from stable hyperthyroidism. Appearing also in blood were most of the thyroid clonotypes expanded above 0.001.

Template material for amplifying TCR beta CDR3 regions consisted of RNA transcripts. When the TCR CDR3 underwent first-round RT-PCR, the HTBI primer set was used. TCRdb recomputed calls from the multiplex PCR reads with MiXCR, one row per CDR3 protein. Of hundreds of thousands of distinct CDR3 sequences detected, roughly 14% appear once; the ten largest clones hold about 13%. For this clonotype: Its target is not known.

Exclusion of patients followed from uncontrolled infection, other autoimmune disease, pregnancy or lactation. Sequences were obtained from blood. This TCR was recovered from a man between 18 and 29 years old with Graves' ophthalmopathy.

The CDR3: CASSVPRDWKSYNEQFF. The DNA of the CDR3 is TGTGCCAGCAGCGTCCCCCGGGACTGGAAGTCCTACAATGAGCAGTTCTTC. The chain couples TRBV11-2 to TRBJ2-1; weak D call: TRBD2 (6 bases). CDR1 is SGHAT and CDR2 is FQNNGV in the germline V gene. The CDR3 covers 17 residues. V lost 5 bases and J lost 1, with 18 bases in between. Combining the CDR3 with reference TRBV11-2 and TRBJ2-1 gives the whole variable domain EAGVAQSPRYKIIEKRQSVAFWCNPISGHATLYWYQQILGQGPKLLIQFQNNGVVDDSQLPKDRFSAERLKGVDSTLKIQPAKLEDSAVYLCASSVPRDWKSYNEQFFGPGTRLTVL.